Below, 20 T cell receptor beta chains from the same sample are listed, as sequenced in a study of blood T cell repertoires in COVID-19 (dated by TCRdb to the early 2020s). The library was obtained by the immunoSEQ multiplex PCR assay. Held by TCRdb, this immuneACCESS table contains in-frame sequences only and omits some clones. Under half of the omission traces to an unresolved V gene where checked; the cause of the rest is unknown. This sample has hundreds of thousands of clones in its table, and roughly 80% of those were observed once. Roughly a tenth of the sample goes to the ten largest clones. The sequenced sample consisted of peripheral blood. These receptors came from an elderly woman with acute or convalescent COVID-19.

The gene calls are TRBV10-3 and TRBJ1-1; a possible D gene is TRBD1 (5 bases). The V end was cut by 2 bases, the J end by 8 bases, with 27 bases between. CDR1 and CDR2 from the germline V gene are ENHRY and SYGVKD. The CDR3 extends over 18 amino acids. DNA for the CDR3: TGTGCCATCAGTGAGCGCCTAGGGACCGCTCTCTCGGGGGGAGAAGCTTTCTTT. Translating gives CAISERLGTALSGGEAFF.

The chain joins TRBV6-1 to TRBJ1-6, with 7 nucleotides matching TRBD1. Germline V gene lookup returns CDR1 MNHNS and CDR2 SASEGT. The V gene end was trimmed by 0 bases and the J gene end by 7 bases; junction bases not matched to a gene: 3. This CDR3 is 15 amino acids long. The CDR3 nucleotides are TGTGCCAGCAGTGAAGCGTCAGGGGGGAATTCACCCCTCCACTTT. Its protein product is CASSEASGGNSPLHF.

V is TRBV5-1 and J is TRBJ2-7, with 14 bases lining up with TRBD2. This CDR3 spans 17 amino acids. J was trimmed by 0 bases and V by 4 bases; bases with no gene match: 6. Per the germline V gene, CDR1 is SGHRS and CDR2 is YFSETQ. The CDR3 is CASSHGTSGGTSYEQYF. In nucleotides, the CDR3 is TGCGCCAGCAGCCACGGGACTAGCGGGGGAACCTCCTACGAGCAGTACTTC.

The chain couples TRBV7-2 to TRBJ2-3, with D maybe TRBD1 (6 bases). The germline CDR1 and CDR2 sequences are SGHTA and FQGNSA. Deletions cut 1 base from V and 3 bases from J, with 11 bases between. CDR3 size: 15 residues. The CDR3 sequence: CASSLVQGRTDTQYF. DNA for the CDR3: TGTGCCAGCAGCTTAGTCCAGGGGCGGACAGATACGCAGTATTTT.

The chain links TRBV5-1 to TRBJ1-3, with a possible D match to TRBD1 (6 bases). V lost 4 bases and J 6 bases, leaving 17 bases between the germline ends. The germline V gene encodes CDR1 SGHRS and CDR2 YFSETQ. The CDR3 spans 15 residues. The CDR3 here is CASSAGQRDANTIYF. CDR3 in DNA: TGCGCCAGCAGCGCCGGACAGAGGGACGCAAACACCATATATTTT.

In its sample, this clone was seen once. The V and J genes are TRBV19 and TRBJ2-3; D perhaps matches TRBD2 (5 bases). The CDR3 contains 15 residues. CDR1 is LNHDA, CDR2 SQIVND, per germline (reference sequence). V was clipped by 3 bases and J by 2 bases, with 12 bases between them. The CDR3 region has the DNA TGTGCCAGTAGTATCCGTATGGACTTCACAGATACGCAGTATTTT. Its translation: CASSIRMDFTDTQYF.

Only a few counts were recorded for this clone. The chain links TRBV5-1 to TRBJ2-1, with 9 bases identical to TRBD1. Per germline, CDR1 SGHRS and CDR2 YFSETQ. The trim removed 4 bases at V and 4 bases at J, leaving 9 bases unmatched. This CDR3 is 16 amino acids long. The CDR3 protein is CASSNGGTGLYNEQFF. The CDR3 coding sequence is TGCGCCAGCAGCAACGGAGGGACAGGGCTATACAATGAGCAGTTCTTC.

This rearrangement joins TRBV28 to TRBJ2-3; 8 positions match TRBD2. The junction had 16 bases not matched to a gene; V was cut back by 3 bases and J by 2 bases. Germline CDR1 MDHEN, CDR2 SYDVKM. This CDR3 has 19 residues. The CDR3 DNA reads as TGTGCCAGCAGTTTTTTTCGGTCGGGGGGGCTTTTAAACACAGATACGCAGTATTTT. Its translation is CASSFFRSGGLLNTDTQYF.

Only a few counts were recorded for this clone. This CDR3 is also generated by other DNA sequences in the sample. This sequence joins TRBV5-6 and TRBJ1-2; 9 bases line up with TRBD1. The CDR3 is 13 amino acids. Germline CDR1 and CDR2: SGHDT and YYEEEE. V lost 2 bases and J lost 8; bases outside the gene matches: 4. CDR3 bases: TGTGCCAGCAGCTTACAGGGGGCAGGGGGCTACACCTTC. Translated, it gives CASSLQGAGGYTF.

This chain uses TRBV28 with TRBJ2-3, with TRBD2 identical over 7 bases. This CDR3 is built from 16 residues. Unmatched junction bases numbered 12, after V lost 3 bases and J lost 6 bases. The V gene's germline CDR1 is MDHEN and CDR2 SYDVKM. DNA for the CDR3: TGTGCCAGCAGTTTTGGGACCCGGGCGCGGGGGGATACGCAGTATTTT. It yields the protein CASSFGTRARGDTQYF.

This clone was detected a few times. The genes are TRBV6-1 and TRBJ2-5; D may be TRBD1 (6 bases). CDR1 is MNHNS and CDR2 is SASEGT in the germline V gene. The V gene lost 6 bases and the J gene lost 1 base, with 12 bases spanning the gap. CDR3 length: 14 amino acids. The CDR3: CASRPGQPQETQYF. CDR3 bases: TGTGCCAGCAGACCTGGACAGCCCCAAGAGACCCAGTACTTC.

This clone showed up many times. The chain's CDR3 is CASRTGSGANVLTF. In DNA form, the CDR3 reads TGTGCCAGCAGAACAGGGTCTGGGGCCAACGTCCTGACTTTC. The chain is built from TRBV6-5 and TRBJ2-6; possibly TRBD1 for D (6 bases). Trimming removed 6 bases from V and 1 base from J, with 7 bases in between. This CDR3 is 14 amino acids long. Germline assignment: CDR1 MNHEY and CDR2 SVGAGI.

The chain links TRBV7-8 to TRBJ2-1; D is possibly TRBD1 (9 bases). The CDR3 has 18 amino acids. Germline V gene data show CDR1 as SGHVS and CDR2 as FQNEAQ. V was clipped by 1 base and J by 10 bases, with 26 bases between them. The CDR3 region is CASSLVIGQGRRGAEQFF. DNA of the CDR3: TGTGCCAGCAGCTTAGTGATAGGACAGGGGCGGCGGGGGGCCGAGCAGTTCTTC.

The rearrangement links TRBV5-1 to TRBJ1-6, with 9 bases matching TRBD1. Germline CDR1 reads SGHRS; CDR2 reads YFSETQ. There are 14 residues in the CDR3. The V and J ends lost 4 bases and 9 bases, in that order; junction bases with no gene match: 5. The CDR3 DNA reads as TGCGCCAGCAGCACGGGACAGGGTAGTTCACCCCTCCACTTT. Its translation is CASSTGQGSSPLHF.

The rearrangement joins TRBV28 to TRBJ1-4; D is ambiguous. The germline gives CDR1 MDHEN, CDR2 SYDVKM. V was trimmed by 6 bases and J by 0 bases, leaving 11 bases between them. The length of the CDR3 is 15 residues. Here the CDR3 DNA reads TGTGCCAGCAGGACCCGAGGAGCAACTAATGAAAAACTGTTTTTT. Translation: CASRTRGATNEKLFF.

This clone was seen once. V is TRBV27 and J is TRBJ2-4; TRBD1 agrees at 7 bases. The CDR3 is 15 residues long. CDR1 is MNHEY and CDR2 is SMNVEV in the germline V gene (reference sequence). V gave up 4 bases and J gave up 1 base; unmatched junction bases: 4. CDR3 loop: CASSSGTVAKNIQYF. In nucleotides, the CDR3 is TGTGCCAGCAGTTCCGGGACAGTGGCCAAAAACATTCAGTACTTC.

This sequence joins TRBV7-2 and TRBJ1-5; D is undetermined. The CDR3 has 14 residues. Looked up from germline, CDR1 is SGHTA and CDR2 is FQGNSA. The V and J ends lost 5 bases and 1 base respectively, with 9 bases between them. The DNA for the CDR3 is TGTGCCAGCAGCCCCGGGAGGAGCAATCAGCCCCAGCATTTT. Translating gives CASSPGRSNQPQHF.

This clone was observed a single time. This chain joins TRBV6-5 and TRBJ1-1; no firm D call. The V and J ends lost 2 bases and 5 bases respectively, with 9 bases between them. The CDR3 spans 13 residues. Germline-derived CDR1 and CDR2 are MNHEY and SVGAGI. The CDR3 is CASSYITGTEAFF. In nucleotides, the CDR3 is TGTGCCAGCAGTTACATTACGGGGACTGAAGCTTTCTTT.

This chain links TRBV6-5 with TRBJ1-1, with D hard to call. Trimming removed 7 bases from V and 1 base from J, with 10 bases in between. CDR3 length: 13 amino acids. CDR1 and CDR2 from the germline V gene are MNHEY and SVGAGI. CDR3 amino acids: CASNTNTNTEAFF. The CDR3, as DNA: TGTGCCAGCAACACCAATACGAACACTGAAGCTTTCTTT.

This clone was seen just once. The chain has TRBV7-3 and TRBJ2-3, with a possible D match to TRBD2 (5 bases). Germline values: CDR1 SGHTA, CDR2 FQGTGA. V gave up 5 bases and J gave up 2 bases, with 8 bases separating them. This CDR3 is 13 amino acids long. CDR3 coding DNA: TGTGCCAGCAGCCGAGACTACACAGATACGCAGTATTTT. Its protein is CASSRDYTDTQYF.